One and the same sample provided the 14 T cell receptor beta chains below, sequenced in a study of early stage breast cancer tumors. Profiling relied on immunoSEQ multiplex PCR, and the TCRdb table lists in-frame clones only, not all of them. The sample has 60,000 to 75,000 clones; roughly 80% are singletons. The specimen sequenced was blood. The source is a person aged 40 to 49 with breast cancer.

This clone was found a few times. The chain has TRBV19 and TRBJ2-7, with D unclear. The CDR3 consists of 11 residues. Trimming removed 5 bases at V and 3 bases at J, with 5 bases between. Germline loops: CDR1 LNHDA, CDR2 SQIVND (reference sequence). This CDR3 reads CASSSNYEQYF. Here the CDR3 DNA reads TGTGCCAGTAGTTCTAACTACGAGCAGTACTTC.

The chain has TRBV18 and TRBJ2-5; no definite D call. V was clipped by 3 bases and J by 0 bases, with 5 bases between them. Per the germline V gene, CDR1 is KGHSH and CDR2 is LQKENI. The CDR3 has 13 amino acids. The CDR3 DNA sequence: TGTGCCAGCTCACCGGGGTACCAAGAGACCCAGTACTTC. As protein: CASSPGYQETQYF.

The chain combines TRBV4-1 with TRBJ2-5, with 10 bases that match TRBD1. Germline loops: CDR1 MGHRA, CDR2 YSYEKL. V shed 3 bases, J shed 4 bases, and the junction held 8 bases outside the gene matches. This CDR3 has 16 residues. As DNA, the CDR3 is TGCGCCAGCAGCCAGGGGACAGGGGTAGGGATAGAGACCCAGTACTTC. Residues: CASSQGTGVGIETQYF.

The chain employs TRBV6-1 and TRBJ1-5; D is uncertain. Germline V CDR1 and CDR2: MNHNS, SASEGT. CDR3 length: 14 amino acids. The CDR3 nucleotides are TGTAAAGCCTCGAGCAGTCATAGCAATCAGCCCCAGCATTTT. It yields the protein CKASSSHSNQPQHF.

This clone was observed a few times. The chain carries TRBV15 and TRBJ2-2; 8 nucleotides align to TRBD1. This CDR3 spans 17 amino acids. J lost 5 bases, V lost 0 bases, and 8 bases had no gene match. In germline, CDR1 is LNHNV, CDR2 YYDKDF (reference sequence). The CDR3 is CATSRDGGQGSTGELFF. Here the CDR3 DNA reads TGTGCCACCAGCAGAGATGGTGGACAGGGATCAACCGGGGAGCTGTTTTTT.

This clone came up a few times. The chain uses TRBV19 and TRBJ1-2; TRBD1 might be the D (6 bases). Trimming shortened V by 7 bases and J by 1 base, and 13 bases separated the two germline ends. Germline V gives CDR1 LNHDA, CDR2 SQIVND (reference sequence). This CDR3 has 14 residues. CDR3 nucleotides: TGTGCCAGTACCCCGGGGGGCCTTAACTATGGCTACACCTTC. Translation: CASTPGGLNYGYTF.

This chain connects TRBV10-3 to TRBJ1-1; D is undetermined. The length of the CDR3 is 11 residues. The V end was cut by 10 bases, the J end by 2 bases, with 8 bases between. The germline V gene has CDR1 ENHRY and CDR2 SYGVKD. The CDR3 nucleotides read TGTGCCAGTAGGATCAACACTGAAGCTTTCTTT. Translated: CASRINTEAFF.

The rearrangement uses TRBV10-3 and TRBJ2-1; 7 bases fit TRBD2. Germline V lookup: CDR1 ENHRY, CDR2 SYGVKD. Germline trimming cut 4 bases from V and 0 bases from J; bases unmatched to any gene: 9. This CDR3 has 17 residues. CDR3 in DNA: TGTGCCATCAGTGTAGACTCAGCGGGGATCTCCTACAATGAGCAGTTCTTC. Encoded protein: CAISVDSAGISYNEQFF.

The chain has TRBV7-2 and TRBJ1-5; D perhaps matches TRBD1 (5 bases). V was shortened by 1 base and J by 4 bases, with 14 bases between the two germline ends. This CDR3 spans 16 amino acids. Germline V gene data show CDR1 as SGHTA and CDR2 as FQGNSA. The CDR3 reads CASSLEGRVGNQPQHF. In DNA, the CDR3 is TGTGCCAGCAGCTTAGAGGGCAGGGTGGGAAATCAGCCCCAGCATTTT.

The rearrangement links TRBV5-8 to TRBJ2-5; the D is unclear. V was cut by 4 bases and J by 10 bases, with 11 bases left in between. In germline, CDR1 is SGHTS, CDR2 YDEGEE. CDR3 size: 11 residues. The CDR3 DNA reads TGTGCCAGCAGCCCTGACCGAAGCCAGTACTTC. Translation gives CASSPDRSQYF.

This chain connects TRBV5-4 to TRBJ2-1; D ambiguous. The germline CDR1 and CDR2 sequences are SGHNT and YYREEE (reference sequence). Deletions cut 3 bases from V and 7 bases from J, with 14 bases between. The CDR3 covers 14 residues. The CDR3 DNA is TGTGCCAGCAGCTATGGGAATAGCAGGAATGAGCAGTTCTTC. Protein: CASSYGNSRNEQFF.

This chain connects TRBV6-1 to TRBJ1-1; D not certain. The CDR3 extends over 12 amino acids. The germline V gene has CDR1 MNHNS and CDR2 SASEGT. Trimming took off 7 bases at V and 3 bases at J, with 9 bases between the two ends. The CDR3 here is CASTERDTEAFF. CDR3 nucleotides: TGTGCCAGCACTGAGCGAGACACTGAAGCTTTCTTT.

This rearrangement joins TRBV30 to TRBJ1-4, with D maybe TRBD1 (5 bases). Germline loops: CDR1 GTSNPN, CDR2 SVGIG (reference sequence). Deletions cut 3 bases from V and 0 bases from J, with 14 bases between. This CDR3 region has 16 residues. This CDR3 is CAWRRGGVTTNEKLFF. As DNA, the CDR3 is TGTGCCTGGAGAAGGGGAGGGGTGACAACTAATGAAAAACTGTTTTTT.

This clone was detected many times. V gene TRBV30 combines with J gene TRBJ1-1, with D perhaps matching TRBD1 (6 bases). The CDR3 has 11 amino acids. Germline values: CDR1 GTSNPN, CDR2 SVGIG (reference sequence). V was cut by 4 bases and J by 7 bases, with 10 bases left in between. CDR3: CAWIGTLEAFF. DNA for the CDR3: TGTGCCTGGATCGGGACACTTGAAGCTTTCTTT. Full variable domain (missing parts from reference TRBV30 and TRBJ1-1): SQTIHQWPATLVQPVGSPLSLECTVEGTSNPNLYWYRQAAGRGLQLLFYSVGIGQISSEVPQNLSASRPQDRQFILSSKKLLLSDSGFYLCAWIGTLEAFFGQGTRLTVV.